This T cell receptor beta chain was obtained from a study of OX40 agonist ivuxolimab in advanced cancers. The germline gives CDR1 MDHEN, CDR2 SYDVKM. CDR3 length equals 14 residues. V shed 3 bases and J shed 9 bases, with 15 bases lying between them. TCRdb keeps only in-frame clones here, not all; method: immunoSEQ multiplex PCR. The table has 45,000 to 50,000 clones, approximately 90% seen once; the top ten hold about 19%. The V and J genes are TRBV28 and TRBJ2-4; either TRBD1 or TRBD2 may supply D (5 bases each). This receptor was identified in an adult with an advanced solid tumor such as melanoma, head and neck, liver or kidney cancer. The sequencing used CD4+ or CD8+ T cells sorted from blood, collected in a trial of the OX40 agonist ivuxolimab. The CDR3 region has the DNA TGTGCCAGCAGTTTGGGACCCTCTGGAGGCATTCAGTACTTC. It codes for CASSLGPSGGIQYF.